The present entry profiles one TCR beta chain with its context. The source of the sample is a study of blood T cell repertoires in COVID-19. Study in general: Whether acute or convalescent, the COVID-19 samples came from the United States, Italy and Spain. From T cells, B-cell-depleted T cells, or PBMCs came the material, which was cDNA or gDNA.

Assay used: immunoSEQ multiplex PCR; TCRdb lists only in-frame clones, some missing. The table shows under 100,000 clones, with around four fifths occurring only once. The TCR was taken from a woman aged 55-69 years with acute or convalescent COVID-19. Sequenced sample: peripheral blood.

In DNA form, the CDR3 reads TGTGCCAGCAGTGCCCAAACAGGGTTTAGTGAAAAACTGTTTTTT. Encoded protein: CASSAQTGFSEKLFF. The genes are TRBV28 and TRBJ1-4; tentatively, D is TRBD1 (6 bases). The CDR3 covers 15 residues. Trimming took off 5 bases at V and 7 bases at J, with 17 bases between the two ends. Germline V CDR1 and CDR2: MDHEN, SYDVKM.